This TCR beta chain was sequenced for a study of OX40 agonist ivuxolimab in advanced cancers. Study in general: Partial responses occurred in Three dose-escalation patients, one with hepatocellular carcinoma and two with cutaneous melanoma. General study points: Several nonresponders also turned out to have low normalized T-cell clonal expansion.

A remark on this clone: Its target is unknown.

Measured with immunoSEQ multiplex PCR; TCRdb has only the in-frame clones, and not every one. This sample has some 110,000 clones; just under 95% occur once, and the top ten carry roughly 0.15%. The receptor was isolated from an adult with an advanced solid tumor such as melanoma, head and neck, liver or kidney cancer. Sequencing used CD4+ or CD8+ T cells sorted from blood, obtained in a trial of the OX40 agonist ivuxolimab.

The CDR3 spells CASSLLGRTDTQYF. The CDR3 DNA reads TGTGCCAGCAGCTTATTAGGGAGGACAGATACGCAGTATTTT. The chain carries TRBV11-3 and TRBJ2-3; D may be TRBD2 (6 bases). V lost 2 bases to trimming and J lost 3 bases, with 9 bases between them. The CDR3 spans 14 residues. Germline V gives CDR1 SGHNT, CDR2 YENEEA.